The T cell receptor beta chain under discussion was sequenced for a study of cytomegalovirus exposure and HLA in healthy donors. Germline values: CDR1 MNHNY, CDR2 SVGAGI (reference sequence). V lost 7 bases and J lost 0, with 13 bases in between. This CDR3 is 16 amino acids long. Vbeta (60) and Jbeta (13) primers were used in the PCR. Repertoires were generated with immunoSEQ multiplex PCR, while TCRdb's copy carries only in-frame clones and drops some. This table holds just over 85,000 clones, around three quarters found once. The chain employs TRBV6-6 and TRBJ1-6; no reliable D call. The sample taken for sequencing was PBMCs. This clonotype originated in a man aged 35 to 55 in good health and CMV-seronegative. The chain's CDR3 is CASTQSASSYNSPLHF. CDR3 DNA: TGTGCCAGCACCCAATCCGCCAGCTCCTATAATTCACCCCTCCACTTT.